The 20 T cell receptor beta chains below were found in one sample sequenced in a study of T cells after yellow fever vaccination. MiXCR was run by TCRdb on the 5' RACE reads, yielding one entry per CDR3 protein. The sample records 360,000 or so distinct CDR3 sequences, around 10% being singletons. The source material was PBMCs, sampled on the day of the first yellow fever vaccination. All receptors derive from a man younger than 35 who received the YFV17D yellow fever vaccine.

The V gene is TRBV11-2, the J gene TRBJ2-7; no clear D. Germline V gives CDR1 SGHAT, CDR2 FQNNGV. The CDR3 consists of 14 residues. V lost 5 bases, J lost 1 base, and 12 bases lay in between. The CDR3 protein is CASSPPGWSYEQYF. The CDR3 nucleotides read TGTGCCAGCAGCCCACCAGGATGGTCCTACGAGCAGTACTTC. Full variable domain (missing parts from reference TRBV11-2 and TRBJ2-7): EAGVAQSPRYKIIEKRQSVAFWCNPISGHATLYWYQQILGQGPKLLIQFQNNGVVDDSQLPKDRFSAERLKGVDSTLKIQPAKLEDSAVYLCASSPPGWSYEQYFGPGTRLTVT.

This clonotype was detected ten times or more. The rearrangement uses TRBV6-5 and TRBJ2-3; 9 nucleotides match TRBD2. Germline V gene data show CDR1 as MNHEY and CDR2 as SVGAGI. The CDR3 has 16 amino acids. The V segment lost 0 bases and the J segment 1 base; nucleotides outside the gene matches: 2. CDR3 in DNA: TGTGCCAGCAGTTACTCACAGCGGGGGGGCACAGATACGCAGTATTTT. This encodes CASSYSQRGGTDTQYF.

V usage is TRBV7-2 and J usage is TRBJ1-1; 7 nucleotides agree with TRBD1. The J segment lost 12 bases and the V segment lost 5 bases, leaving 18 bases of the junction unmatched. The CDR3 is 15 amino acids. The germline CDR1 and CDR2 sequences are SGHTA and FQGNSA. The CDR3 sequence: CASSPQGVTLGRPFF. The CDR3 DNA is TGTGCCAGCAGCCCCCAGGGGGTCACTTTGGGAAGACCTTTCTTT.

CDR3 nucleotide sequence: TGCGCCAGCAGTAAAACAGGGGAAGAGACCCAGTACTTC. Translation: CASSKTGEETQYF. This rearrangement joins TRBV5-1 to TRBJ2-5; 7 positions agree with TRBD1. The CDR3 has 13 amino acids. CDR1 is SGHRS and CDR2 is YFSETQ in the germline V gene. The J segment lost 3 bases and the V segment lost 5 bases, leaving 4 bases of the junction unmatched.

There are a few counts of this clonotype. The chain recombines TRBV2 with TRBJ1-6; no firm D call. Germline values: CDR1 SNHLY, CDR2 FYNNEI. The CDR3 runs 13 residues. V lost 1 base and J lost 8, with 6 bases in between. The CDR3 sequence: CASSEGLHSPLHF. In nucleotides, the CDR3 is TGTGCCAGCAGTGAAGGATTACATTCACCCCTCCACTTT.

J is TRBJ2-3 and V is TRBV12-3 or TRBV12-4; no clear D. The ends were cut back, 5 bases at V and 6 bases at J, with 9 bases in the middle. The length of the CDR3 is 12 residues. CDR3: CASSRRADTQYF. CDR3 DNA sequence: TGTGCCAGCAGTCGCCGGGCGGATACGCAGTATTTT.

This clonotype was counted ten times or more. The V gene is TRBV7-9, the J gene TRBJ1-6, with 10 bases lining up with TRBD1. The V and J ends lost 4 bases and 0 bases, in that order; junction bases with no gene match: 3. Looked up from germline, CDR1 is SEHNR and CDR2 is FQNEAQ (reference sequence). The CDR3 consists of 17 residues. DNA for the CDR3: TGTGCCAGCAGCTCCGGGGACAGGGGCTCCTATAATTCACCCCTCCACTTT. Its translation is CASSSGDRGSYNSPLHF.

The chain combines TRBV23-1 with TRBJ1-5, with D unresolved. TRBV23-1 is an ORF, and what it does is uncertain. Trimming stripped 4 bases from V and 10 bases from J, with 11 bases between. CDR3 length: 12 residues. The chain's CDR3 is CASSLIGRPQHF. Here the CDR3 DNA reads TGCGCCAGCAGTCTCATAGGAAGACCCCAGCATTTT.

The gene calls are TRBV5-6 and TRBJ2-5; D gene unclear. This CDR3 is 15 amino acids long. Germline V gives CDR1 SGHDT, CDR2 YYEEEE. V was cut by 0 bases and J by 1 base, with 10 bases left in between. DNA of the CDR3: TGTGCCAGCAGCTTGGCGGCTAGGGTCCAAGAGACCCAGTACTTC. The encoded protein is CASSLAARVQETQYF.

This chain joins TRBV6-2 or TRBV6-3 and TRBJ2-7, with D perhaps matching TRBD2 (5 bases). The CDR3 loop spans 13 amino acids. Germline loops: CDR1 MNHEY, CDR2 SVGEGT. The V gene lost 5 bases and the J gene lost 6 bases, with 14 bases spanning the gap. CDR3 loop: CASSLESGIEQYF. CDR3 DNA sequence: TGTGCCAGCAGTCTAGAGAGCGGCATCGAGCAGTACTTC.

This clonotype appeared many times. The gene calls are TRBV5-1 and TRBJ2-7, with no clear D. Trimming cost V 0 bases and J 4 bases, with 14 bases left between them. Germline V gene sequence: CDR1 SGHRS, CDR2 YFSETQ. The CDR3 contains 15 residues. CDR3 in amino acids: CASSLVLGLRYEQYF. CDR3 bases: TGCGCCAGCAGCTTGGTGTTAGGGTTAAGGTACGAGCAGTACTTC.

The J gene is TRBJ1-4, the V gene TRBV20-1; no definite D call. This CDR3 spans 15 amino acids. The ends were cut back, 5 bases at V and 0 bases at J, with 13 bases in the middle. Germline lookup yields CDR1 DFQATT and CDR2 SNEGSKA (reference sequence). CDR3 region: CSASHRGATNEKLFF. The CDR3 bases are TGCAGTGCTTCTCACCGCGGGGCAACTAATGAAAAACTGTTTTTT.

V gene TRBV5-1 combines with J gene TRBJ2-5; TRBD1 agrees at 7 bases. The V and J ends lost 7 bases and 2 bases, in that order; junction bases with no gene match: 11. Germline CDR1 SGHRS, CDR2 YFSETQ. CDR3 length: 15 residues. CDR3 sequence reads: CASSGQGVLQETQYF. CDR3 DNA sequence: TGCGCCAGCTCAGGCCAGGGGGTGTTACAAGAGACCCAGTACTTC.

This clonotype showed up just a few times. The V call is TRBV7-9, the J call TRBJ2-7; D is ambiguous. CDR3 length: 15 amino acids. V was cut by 0 bases and J by 6 bases, with 15 bases left in between. Germline V gives CDR1 SEHNR, CDR2 FQNEAQ (reference sequence). The CDR3 here is CASSLAGIQLGEQYF. The CDR3 nucleotides are TGTGCCAGCAGCTTAGCGGGTATCCAACTGGGCGAGCAGTACTTC.

The chain employs TRBV6-5 and TRBJ1-2, with D perhaps TRBD1 (6 bases). Germline V CDR1 and CDR2: MNHEY, SVGAGI. Trimming removed 6 bases at V and 8 bases at J, with 13 bases between. The CDR3 extends over 12 amino acids. CDR3 DNA sequence: TGTGCCAGCAGGCTTACAGGGTCGGGCTACACCTTC. This gives the protein CASRLTGSGYTF.

V is TRBV7-9 and J is TRBJ1-1; TRBD1 matches 8 bases. Trimming took 5 bases from V and 5 from J; bases not matched to a gene: 4. CDR3 length: 13 amino acids. CDR1 and CDR2 (germline): SEHNR, FQNEAQ (reference sequence). CDR3 DNA: TGTGCCAGCAGCGGACAGGGACCAACTGAAGCTTTCTTT. Protein sequence: CASSGQGPTEAFF.

CDR3 loop: CASSPDFTDTQYF. CDR3 in DNA: TGTGCCAGCAGTCCAGACTTCACAGATACGCAGTATTTT. This sequence joins TRBV6-1 and TRBJ2-3; no reliable D call. Trimming stripped 5 bases from V and 2 bases from J, with 8 bases between. The CDR3 spans 13 residues. CDR1 and CDR2 (germline): MNHNS, SASEGT.

J is TRBJ1-1 and V is TRBV19; D is undetermined. This CDR3 comprises 17 residues. Trimming left V 1 base short and J 0 bases short, with 15 bases between. Per germline, CDR1 LNHDA and CDR2 SQIVND (reference sequence). In DNA form, the CDR3 reads TGTGCCAGTAGTATAGTAGCAGGTCGACCAGTGAACACTGAAGCTTTCTTT. Translated: CASSIVAGRPVNTEAFF. Based on the CDR3 plus reference TRBV19 and TRBJ1-1, the full variable domain is DGGITQSPKYLFRKEGQNVTLSCEQNLNHDAMYWYRQDPGQGLRLIYYSQIVNDFQKGDIAEGYSVSREKKESFPLTVTSAQKNPTAFYLCASSIVAGRPVNTEAFFGQGTRLTVV.

This clonotype was counted a few times. J is TRBJ2-5 and V is TRBV4-3, with a possible D match to TRBD2 (5 bases). Germline V gene sequence: CDR1 LGHNA, CDR2 YSLEER. The V end lost 5 bases, the J end lost 1 base, and 8 bases lay between the germline ends. The CDR3 runs to 13 residues. CDR3 loop: CASSRGIQETQYF. For the CDR3, the DNA is TGCGCCAGCAGCAGAGGGATCCAAGAGACCCAGTACTTC.

The sample holds a few counts of this clonotype. The CDR3 loop is CASSVGLSGNTIYF. The CDR3 region has the DNA TGTGCCAGCAGTGTGGGACTCTCTGGAAACACCATATATTTT. The V and J genes are TRBV2 and TRBJ1-3; possibly TRBD1 for D (5 bases). Per germline, CDR1 SNHLY and CDR2 FYNNEI. V was trimmed by 4 bases and J by 0 bases, leaving 7 bases between them. The CDR3 spans 14 residues.